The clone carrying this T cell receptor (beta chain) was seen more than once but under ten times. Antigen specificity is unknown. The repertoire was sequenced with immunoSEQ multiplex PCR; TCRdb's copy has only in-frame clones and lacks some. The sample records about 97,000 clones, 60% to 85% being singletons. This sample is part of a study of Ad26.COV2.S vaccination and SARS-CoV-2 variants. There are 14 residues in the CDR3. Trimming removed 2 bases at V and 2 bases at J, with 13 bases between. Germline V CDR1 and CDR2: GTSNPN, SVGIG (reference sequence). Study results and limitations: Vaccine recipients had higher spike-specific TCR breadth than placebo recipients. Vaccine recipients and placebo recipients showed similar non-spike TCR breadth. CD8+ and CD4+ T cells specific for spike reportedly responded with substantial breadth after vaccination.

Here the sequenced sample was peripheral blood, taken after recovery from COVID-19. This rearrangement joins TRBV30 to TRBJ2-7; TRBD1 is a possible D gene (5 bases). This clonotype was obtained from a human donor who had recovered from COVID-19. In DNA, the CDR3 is TGTGCCTGGAGTCCTCAGACAGTTCCCTACGAGCAGTACTTC. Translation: CAWSPQTVPYEQYF.